These T cell receptor beta chains were read from a single sample in a study of control samples from healthy donors and cancer patients. This table comes from immunoSEQ multiplex PCR, and its TCRdb copy is limited to in-frame clones, with some not included. The data hold about 140,000 clones, with roughly 94% observed a single time. The material sequenced was blood. The receptors stem from a man in his forties in good health. Each CDR3 is given without its conserved first and last residue. Clone size, where shown, is once, few, many, or a class for clones that have expanded.

CDR3aa,abundance,v_gene
ASSQAGTSGQNIQY,.,TRBV4-2
ASSLFSSPSGAF,.,TRBV27
ASSSAETQY,.,TRBV9
ASSAGGRQPQH,.,TRBV25-1
ASRVSSSGANVLT,.,TRBV6-5
ASSTGAQY,.,TRBV6-5
ATSGFREETQY,.,TRBV24-1
ASSLRVPQETQY,.,TRBV5-6
ASSPYAGTEHEQY,.,TRBV9
ASSPLRGIHYEQY,.,TRBV28
AISESVALLDGYT,.,TRBV10-3
ASSPPDSLISGANVLT,.,TRBV7-9
ASSYDRGNEQF,.,TRBV7-3
ATSRALYNEQF,.,TRBV10-1
ASSVLGGRGAF,.,TRBV25-1
ASSPSGNTIY,.,TRBV9
ATSRGSGQPQH,once,TRBV24-1
AWSATRGGGNQPQH,.,TRBV30
ASSLQGYTEAF,.,TRBV7-2
ASSKPTGGNTEAF,.,TRBV5-4
AISPGPVQPQH,.,TRBV10-3
AISYREDYGYT,.,TRBV10-3
ASSQGVRSNTEAF,.,TRBV3-1/TRBV3-2
ASSYSTEIYGYT,.,TRBV6-5
ASSRSSTGELF,.,TRBV27
ATSDLEGHNEQF,.,TRBV24-1
ASIKREGRNEQF,.,TRBV7-8
ASSYGPLETQY,.,TRBV6-5
ASSPEAGQGPTSPLH,.,TRBV4-3
ASSQALGVTGELF,.,TRBV4-1
ASRLTGSNQPQH,.,TRBV4-1
ASSRGTEALNTEAF,.,TRBV19
ASSGRGSNEQF,.,TRBV11-3
ASSVREIRDEQF,.,TRBV5-1
ASSLARAPGPDTQY,.,TRBV7-9
ATSDFSGSTDTQY,.,TRBV24-1
ASSLELGEETQY,.,TRBV5-6
AWRGRGTEAF,.,TRBV30
AQTSGTGELF,.,TRBV30
ASSLDLGGGASDTQY,.,TRBV4-1
ASSIQGGYT,.,TRBV19
ASSRDRLVTEAF,once,TRBV7-8
ASSERGTTGNTEAF,.,TRBV10-1
ASRPDRTILYEQY,.,TRBV6-2/TRBV6-3
ASSFQGTVTGNTIY,.,TRBV7-9
ASSFPSLNTEAF,.,TRBV13
ASTMGVNTEAF,.,TRBV5-5
ASTTPGLYYYGYT,.,TRBV19